The clone carrying this T cell receptor (beta chain) has just a few counts. Its antigen is unknown. This record belongs to a study of cytomegalovirus exposure and HLA in healthy donors. General observations from the study: The authors assumed roughly uniform sequencing depth across donors for presence/absence analyses. In a later analysis, parvovirus B19, influenza, CMV and Epstein-Barr virus appeared linked to several top co-occurrence clusters. Previously analyzed data showed that most TCR beta V segments were productive at a frequency of about 87% or about 30%. TCR beta chain V- and J-gene trimming was linked, in a later analysis, to a missense variant in DCLRE1C.

Researchers ran the PCR with 60 Vbeta and 13 Jbeta primers. This table comes from immunoSEQ multiplex PCR, and its TCRdb copy is limited to in-frame clones, with some not included. The table lists 90,000 to 150,000 clones, around 80% of them singletons. CDR3 length: 14 amino acids. J gave up 6 bases and V 6 bases, and 3 bases lay outside the gene matches. CDR1 MNHEY and CDR2 SMNVEV come from the germline V gene (reference sequence). The chain employs TRBV27 and TRBJ2-7, with 15 bases identical to TRBD2. The clonotype originates from a female donor in good health and CMV-seronegative. Sequencing was carried out using PBMCs. CDR3 nucleotide sequence: TGTGCCAGCAGCGGACTAGCGGGGGGGGGCGAGCAGTACTTC. Its protein product is CASSGLAGGGEQYF.